Listed below are T cell receptor beta chains from one sample, sequenced in a study of technical replicates of blood from a few donors. Some clones are missing from TCRdb's copy, which holds only in-frame ones; the method was immunoSEQ multiplex PCR. The data hold tens of thousands of clones, with 95% to 98% observed a single time. The specimen sequenced was T cells isolated from PBMCs. The source is a human donor in good health. CDR3s include the opening cysteine and the closing phenylalanine or tryptophan. D genes are given only for firm matches. Clone size, where shown, is once, few, many, or a class for clones that have expanded.

cdr3_aa cdr3_nt j_call clone_size v_call d_call
CASSFHSTGTGVYEQYF TGTGCCAGCAGCTTTCATTCGACCGGGACAGGGGTGTACGAGCAGTACTTC TRBJ2-7 - TRBV5-8 TRBD1
CASSLSPRETQYF TGTGCCAGCAGTTTATCCCCCCGTGAGACCCAGTACTTC TRBJ2-5 - TRBV27 -
CASSPSASTYEQYF TGTGCCAGCAGCCCTAGCGCGTCTACCTACGAGCAGTACTTC TRBJ2-7 - TRBV5-4 -
CASSLVAGGTTDTQYF TGCGCCAGCAGCTTGGTAGCGGGAGGGACCACAGATACGCAGTATTTT TRBJ2-3 - TRBV5-1 TRBD2
CASSLSGLNPGNTIYF TGTGCCAGCAGCTTATCCGGACTCAACCCGGGAAACACCATATATTTT TRBJ1-3 - TRBV7-6 -
CASSLVAPGSGANVLTF TGCGCCAGCAGCTTGGTAGCTCCGGGCTCTGGGGCCAACGTCCTGACTTTC TRBJ2-6 - TRBV5-1 -
CSVDGQGYEQYF TGCAGCGTTGATGGGCAGGGCTACGAGCAGTACTTC TRBJ2-7 - TRBV29-1 -
CASSFLRGTGDGYTF TGCGCCAGCAGCTTCCTCCGCGGCACAGGGGATGGCTACACCTTC TRBJ1-2 - TRBV5-1 TRBD1
CASSFPSSVANTGELFF TGTGCCAGCAGCTTTCCTTCTAGCGTAGCGAACACCGGGGAGCTGTTTTTT TRBJ2-2 - TRBV11-2 -
CASSPPGALAKNIQYF TGTGCCAGCTCACCACCGGGGGCCTTAGCCAAAAACATTCAGTACTTC TRBJ2-4 - TRBV18 -
CASSQKGGENEQYF TGCGCCAGCAGCCAAAAAGGGGGAGAGAACGAGCAGTACTTC TRBJ2-7 - TRBV4-1 -
CASSRRTVRQGEPESWHMNTEAFF TGTGCCAGCAGCCGAAGGACCGTACGACAGGGTGAACCCGAATCGTGGCACATGAACACTGAAGCTTTCTTT TRBJ1-1 - TRBV4-2 TRBD1
CASSTLAITNTEAFF TGTGCCAGCAGCACCTTGGCAATAACGAACACTGAAGCTTTCTTT TRBJ1-1 - TRBV6-5 -
CSVEDSGEAPYEQYF TGCAGCGTTGAGGATAGCGGTGAGGCCCCTTACGAGCAGTACTTC TRBJ2-7 - TRBV29-1 -
CASSLSGNYEQYF TGCGCCAGCAGTCTAAGCGGGAATTACGAGCAGTACTTC TRBJ2-7 - TRBV4-1 TRBD2
CASSYSIRGFDNEQFF TGTGCCAGCAGTTACTCGATCAGGGGGTTCGACAATGAGCAGTTCTTC TRBJ2-1 once TRBV6-5 TRBD1
CSVHRGIYGYTF TGCAGCGTTCATAGGGGTATCTATGGCTACACCTTC TRBJ1-2 - TRBV29-1 -
CASSLEFQGTGNTIYF TGTGCCAGCAGCTTAGAGTTTCAGGGAACGGGAAACACCATATATTTT TRBJ1-3 - TRBV7-9 -
CASSRPPQINYGYTF TGTGCCAGCAGTCGGCCCCCACAGATAAACTATGGCTACACCTTC TRBJ1-2 - TRBV28 -
CASSLGTAVAYEQYF TGTGCCAGCAGCTTAGGTACAGCGGTTGCCTACGAGCAGTACTTC TRBJ2-7 - TRBV11-2 -
CASSVGGGLNQPQHF TGTGCCAGCAGCGTAGGAGGAGGTTTGAATCAGCCCCAGCATTTT TRBJ1-5 - TRBV9 -
CASSLSGDTEAFF TGTGCCAGCAGCTTATCGGGGGACACTGAAGCTTTCTTT TRBJ1-1 - TRBV7-9 -
CASSYWDSSRDEQYF TGTGCCAGCAGTTATTGGGACAGCTCTAGGGACGAGCAGTACTTC TRBJ2-7 - TRBV6-5 TRBD1
CASSQQGNTEAFF TGTGCCAGCAGCCAACAGGGGAACACTGAAGCTTTCTTT TRBJ1-1 - TRBV9 -
CASSAPAARETQYF TGTGCCAGCAGTGCCCCAGCGGCGCGAGAGACCCAGTACTTC TRBJ2-5 - TRBV2 -
CASSQLTGRGGYTF TGCGCCAGCAGCCAATTGACAGGGCGAGGCGGCTACACCTTC TRBJ1-2 - TRBV4-1 TRBD1